This T cell receptor beta chain was recovered during a study of blood T cell repertoires in COVID-19 (TCRdb year 2020). Study-level background: Samples covering the acute and convalescent phases of COVID-19 were provided by collaborators in the United States, Italy and Spain. The material from the prospective study consisted of cDNA or gDNA derived from T cells, B-cell-depleted T cells, or PBMCs. The dataset comprised deeply sampled blood TCRbeta repertoires from subjects exposed to, actively infected with, or recovered from COVID-19. The repertoires were made available in a free public database intended to serve as a resource for research on the immune response to SARS-CoV-2. The samples were drawn from the first 160 participants of the ongoing ImmuneRACE study and from about 1,200 subjects provided by 6 global collaborators. A de-identified subject ID, COVID-19 status, age in years and sex were almost always included in the sample metadata. Where HLA class I and class II types were available, the types were taken from metadata supplied by the sample provider, not from assay-based typing. On the study overall, not on this receptor specifically: Clinical and demographic metadata were provided uncurated, with the amount varying by source and participant.

Regarding this clone: The clone's antigen remains unknown. Per-nucleotide qualities are absent, and no much larger clonotype sits a single base away.

Trimming leaves V shorter by 0 bases and J shorter by 3 bases, with the junction holding 3 bases beyond the gene matches. CDR1 is given as LNHNV and CDR2 as YYDKDF, both from the germline V gene (reference sequence). Measured from the cysteine to the phenylalanine, the CDR3 is 17 residues long. CDR3 DNA only is kept here, 51 bases in frame from base 1. TCRbeta CDR3 regions were amplified from genomic DNA by means of the immunoSEQ Assay, a bias-controlled multiplex PCR. The authors' pipeline ran thus. Nucleated cell counts per sample were estimated from amplification of reference gene primers within the assay. To quantify the absolute abundance of each unique TCRbeta CDR3 rearrangement, sequence reads were collapsed and filtered. For each sample, productive Simpson clonality was calculated as the square root of Simpson's diversity index across productive rearrangements. TCRdb limited this immuneACCESS table to in-frame rearrangements with V and J called. A share of clones is missing; checked studies link under half to unresolved V genes, and the rest is unexplained. The V and J calls and clone size are taken from that table; D and trimming were inferred from the DNA. A total of 85,000 or so clones appear in this sample, nearly 95% of them only once. Jointly, the top ten make up more than 4% of the sample.

Collaborating institutions collected whole blood in K2EDTA tubes following their own protocols. For TCRbeta analysis, collaborator samples were shipped as frozen whole blood, as isolated PBMCs, or as DNA extracted from either sample type. The sequence derives from a human donor with active COVID-19. The donor label of this sample is uncertain. The sample taken for sequencing was peripheral blood. This chain is built from TRBV15 and TRBJ2-7; 15 middle bases align to TRBD2. The DNA reads TGTGCCACCAGCAGAGATCGGACTAGCGGGAGGGGCTACGAGCAGTACTTC. This sequence encodes CATSRDRTSGRGYEQYF.